The 28 T cell receptor beta chains given below trace back to one sample, sequenced in a study of blood T cell repertoires in COVID-19. Generated by immunoSEQ multiplex PCR, the TCRdb table keeps only in-frame clones and is missing some. Counted here are 150,000 or so clones, approximately 86% occurring once; the ten biggest clones make up around 0.99%. The specimen was peripheral blood. Receptors originate from a man aged 18 to 29 with acute or convalescent COVID-19.

This clone came up once. The V call is TRBV7-8, the J call TRBJ2-2; D ambiguous. This CDR3 region has 13 residues. The germline gives CDR1 SGHVS, CDR2 FQNEAQ. V was trimmed by 1 base and J by 6 bases, leaving 6 bases between them. Written as DNA, the CDR3 is TGTGCCAGCAGCTTAGGGGCCGCCGGGGAGCTGTTTTTT. Its protein is CASSLGAAGELFF.

The J gene is TRBJ2-1, the V gene TRBV7-2; no clear D. Germline V gene data show CDR1 as SGHTA and CDR2 as FQGNSA. Trimming took off 4 bases at V and 0 bases at J, with 10 bases between the two ends. The CDR3 runs 15 residues. The DNA for the CDR3 is TGTGCCAGCAGCTCAGTGGGCAGCTCCTACAATGAGCAGTTCTTC. It is translated as CASSSVGSSYNEQFF.

This chain uses TRBV6-5 with TRBJ1-5; no clear D. V was shortened by 0 bases and J by 1 base, with 7 bases between the two germline ends. The CDR3 contains 15 residues. Germline V gene sequence: CDR1 MNHEY, CDR2 SVGAGI. The CDR3 nucleotides are TGTGCCAGCAGTTACTCCGGGAGAAGCAATCAGCCCCAGCATTTT. It yields the protein CASSYSGRSNQPQHF.

The J gene is TRBJ1-1, the V gene TRBV28; D is uncertain. V was clipped by 11 bases and J by 1 base, with 8 bases between them. Germline lookup yields CDR1 MDHEN and CDR2 SYDVKM. The CDR3 has 11 residues. The CDR3 DNA reads TGTGCCTCCTCCTGGAACACTGAAGCTTTCTTT. Its protein product is CASSWNTEAFF.

The chain carries TRBV5-4 and TRBJ1-1; 9 positions match TRBD1. This CDR3 is built from 18 residues. Germline trimming cut 6 bases from V and 3 bases from J; bases unmatched to any gene: 18. Germline CDR1 SGHNT, CDR2 YYREEE (reference sequence). CDR3 protein: CASTRTGQGRAGYTEAFF. CDR3 nucleotides: TGTGCCAGCACCCGGACAGGACAGGGGAGGGCAGGCTACACTGAAGCTTTCTTT.

CDR3 nucleotides: TGTGCCAGCAGCGCCCAGGACTTGTCTGGCGACAATGAGCAGTTCTTC. It is translated as CASSAQDLSGDNEQFF. The J gene is TRBJ2-1, the V gene TRBV7-8, with a tentative D call TRBD2 (5 bases). The germline V gene encodes CDR1 SGHVS and CDR2 FQNEAQ. The V and J ends lost 5 bases and 5 bases respectively, with 19 bases between them. The CDR3 extends over 16 amino acids.

The V and J genes are TRBV29-1 and TRBJ1-1; 7 bases are a match to TRBD1. The CDR3 runs to 12 residues. CDR1 and CDR2 from the germline V gene are SQVTM and ANQGSEA. V shed 5 bases, J shed 0 bases, and the junction held 0 bases outside the gene matches. In DNA, the CDR3 is TGCAGCGTTACAGGGGTGAACACTGAAGCTTTCTTT. Translating it yields CSVTGVNTEAFF.

The chain carries TRBV15 and TRBJ2-7; 11 nucleotides match TRBD2. Losses at the gene ends were 0 bases for V and 0 bases for J; bases not matched to a gene: 10. In germline, CDR1 is LNHNV, CDR2 YYDKDF (reference sequence). The CDR3 covers 19 residues. The DNA for the CDR3 is TGTGCCACCAGCAGAGATCGGGCTAGCGGGGGGACAAGCTCCTACGAGCAGTACTTC. This sequence encodes CATSRDRASGGTSSYEQYF.

The rearrangement links TRBV7-3 to TRBJ2-1, with D tentatively TRBD2 (5 bases). Trimming removed 4 bases at V and 9 bases at J, with 13 bases between. This CDR3 is 13 amino acids long. Germline values: CDR1 SGHTA, CDR2 FQGTGA. The CDR3, as DNA: TGTGCCAGCAGCTCCGCGAAAGGGAGTGAGCAGTTCTTC. This encodes CASSSAKGSEQFF.

The chain carries TRBV19 and TRBJ1-2; 8 bases are shared with TRBD1. Germline assignment: CDR1 LNHDA and CDR2 SQIVND (reference sequence). With V trimmed by 6 bases and J by 8 bases, 5 bases remained unmatched. The CDR3 loop spans 12 amino acids. The CDR3, as DNA: TGTGCCAGTAGAACAGGGGGGGTCGGCTACACCTTC. The encoded protein is CASRTGGVGYTF.

This sequence joins TRBV7-9 and TRBJ2-2; D is unresolved. The CDR3 has 13 residues. In germline, CDR1 is SEHNR, CDR2 FQNEAQ (reference sequence). Deletions cut 5 bases from V and 8 bases from J, with 12 bases between. The CDR3 nucleotides are TGTGCCAGCAGCCCCGCACGACTGGGGGAGCTGTTTTTT. As protein: CASSPARLGELFF.

The chain uses TRBV7-8 and TRBJ1-3; TRBD1 matches 11 bases. With V trimmed by 1 base and J by 9 bases, 8 bases remained unmatched. The germline CDR1 and CDR2 sequences are SGHVS and FQNEAQ. The CDR3 contains 16 residues. CDR3 sequence: CASSLVRTGGGGTIYF. DNA of the CDR3: TGTGCCAGCAGCTTAGTTCGGACAGGGGGCGGTGGCACCATATATTTT.

The chain has TRBV6-6 and TRBJ2-7; no firm D call. The germline gives CDR1 MNHNY, CDR2 SVGAGI (reference sequence). The CDR3 runs to 14 residues. Trimming stripped 6 bases from V and 2 bases from J, with 14 bases between. The CDR3: CASSRLLRTYEQYV. The CDR3 coding sequence is TGTGCCAGCAGCAGACTCTTGAGAACCTACGAGCAGTACGTC.

This chain joins TRBV29-1 and TRBJ2-2; no definite D call. V lost 4 bases, J lost 3 bases, and 6 bases lay in between. The CDR3 spans 12 residues. CDR1 and CDR2 from the germline V gene are SQVTM and ANQGSEA. For the CDR3, the DNA is TGCAGCGTTGTTATCGACACCGGGGAGCTGTTTTTT. Amino acid sequence: CSVVIDTGELFF.

The chain joins TRBV6-6 to TRBJ1-2; 7 bases are a match to TRBD1. The ends lost 10 bases at V and 4 bases at J; junction bases unmatched: 18. CDR3 length equals 16 residues. The germline CDR1 and CDR2 sequences are MNHNY and SVGAGI (reference sequence). This CDR3 is CATLLTGDSEPYGYTF. The DNA for the CDR3 is TGTGCCACCCTACTTACTGGGGACAGCGAACCCTATGGCTACACCTTC.

This clone has a single count. The chain joins TRBV10-2 to TRBJ1-5; possible D gene TRBD1, 5 bases. The CDR3 covers 13 residues. Trimming removed 10 bases from V and 5 bases from J, with 15 bases in between. Per germline, CDR1 WSHSY and CDR2 SAAADI. The CDR3 sequence: CATRAGFDQPQHF. The CDR3 bases are TGCGCCACCAGGGCGGGGTTTGATCAGCCCCAGCATTTT.

This clone came up a few times. CDR3 DNA: TGTGCCAGCAGGACACGCGAGGGGGTTCAGCCCCAGCATTTT. Residues: CASRTREGVQPQHF. V gene TRBV6-5 combines with J gene TRBJ1-5, with D possibly matching TRBD1 (6 bases). V was shortened by 6 bases and J by 6 bases, with 15 bases between the two germline ends. Germline CDR1 reads MNHEY; CDR2 reads SVGAGI. The CDR3 loop spans 14 amino acids.

The chain carries TRBV11-2 and TRBJ2-7, with a tentative D call TRBD2 (6 bases). The CDR3 consists of 17 residues. The germline gives CDR1 SGHAT, CDR2 FQNNGV. Trimming left V 0 bases short and J 0 bases short, with 15 bases between. The CDR3 DNA is TGTGCCAGCAGCTTAGACCGCGGGGTCGGGCGCTCCTACGAGCAGTACTTC. It specifies CASSLDRGVGRSYEQYF.

This chain connects TRBV4-1 to TRBJ1-3; no clear D gene. The CDR3 loop spans 15 amino acids. With 0 bases removed from V and 1 base from J, the gap between germline ends came to 7 bases. The germline V gene has CDR1 MGHRA and CDR2 YSYEKL. CDR3 sequence reads: CASSQDPGSGNTIYF. The CDR3 DNA is TGCGCCAGCAGCCAAGACCCAGGTTCTGGAAACACCATATATTTT.

The chain joins TRBV29-1 to TRBJ1-1; 9 nucleotides match TRBD1. Looked up from germline, CDR1 is SQVTM and CDR2 is ANQGSEA. J was trimmed by 5 bases and V by 7 bases; bases with no gene match: 8. This CDR3 region has 13 residues. DNA for the CDR3: TGCAGCGACCAACAGGGGGCTGGGACTGAAGCTTTCTTT. It codes for CSDQQGAGTEAFF. Filled out from reference TRBV29-1 and TRBJ1-1, the complete variable domain reads SAVISQKPSRDICQRGTSLTIQCQVDSQVTMMFWYRQQPGQSLTLIATANQGSEATYESGFVIDKFPISRPNLTFSTLTVSNMSPEDSSIYLCSDQQGAGTEAFFGQGTRLTVV.

The chain carries TRBV5-1 and TRBJ2-3; 8 bases are shared with TRBD1. This CDR3 has 15 amino acids. The germline CDR1 and CDR2 sequences are SGHRS and YFSETQ. The V gene end was trimmed by 3 bases and the J gene end by 0 bases; junction bases not matched to a gene: 3. For the CDR3, the DNA is TGCGCCAGCAGCTCTCAGGGGGCGAGCACAGATACGCAGTATTTT. It specifies CASSSQGASTDTQYF.

The genes are TRBV6-4 and TRBJ2-1, with D possibly being TRBD1 (5 bases). This CDR3 has 15 amino acids. Germline CDR1 reads MRHNA; CDR2 reads SNTAGT. Trimming left V 2 bases short and J 4 bases short, with 12 bases between. The CDR3 spells CASSDSWGDYNEQFF. The CDR3 coding sequence is TGTGCCAGCAGTGACAGCTGGGGCGATTACAATGAGCAGTTCTTC.

This clone was found once. CDR3 sequence reads: CASSRLGQNTEAFF. CDR3 nucleotide sequence: TGTGCCAGCAGTCGCCTGGGACAGAACACTGAAGCTTTCTTT. The chain couples TRBV6-5 to TRBJ1-1; perhaps TRBD1 as D (6 bases). CDR1 and CDR2 from the germline V gene are MNHEY and SVGAGI. This CDR3 spans 14 amino acids. The V end was cut by 5 bases, the J end by 1 base, with 11 bases between.

V usage is TRBV6-6 and J usage is TRBJ2-7; 7 bases fit TRBD1. V lost 9 bases and J lost 3; bases outside the gene matches: 11. The CDR3 runs 14 residues. Germline V gene data show CDR1 as MNHNY and CDR2 as SVGAGI (reference sequence). The chain's CDR3 is CARARRGLRYEQYV. CDR3 coding DNA: TGTGCCAGAGCCCGAAGGGGGCTGCGCTACGAGCAGTACGTC.

The chain employs TRBV9 and TRBJ1-2; TRBD1 matches 8 bases. The CDR3 has 14 residues. With 0 bases clipped from V and 6 bases from J, the junction kept 4 bases outside the gene matches. CDR1 is SGDLS and CDR2 is YYNGEE in the germline V gene. CDR3 in DNA: TGTGCCAGCAGCGTAGGACAGGGGTCTGATGGCTACACCTTC. This translates into CASSVGQGSDGYTF. Full variable domain (remainder filled in from reference TRBV9 and TRBJ1-2): DSGVTQTPKHLITATGQRVTLRCSPRSGDLSVYWYQQSLDQGLQFLIQYYNGEERAKGNILERFSAQQFPDLHSELNLSSLELGDSALYFCASSVGQGSDGYTFGSGTRLTVV.

This chain joins TRBV6-2 or TRBV6-3 and TRBJ2-1, with a weak D call TRBD2 (7 bases). Per germline, CDR1 MNHEY and CDR2 SVGEGT. Trimming shortened V by 5 bases and J by 5 bases, and 16 bases separated the two germline ends. This CDR3 is built from 15 residues. The CDR3 is CASSVTGAGDNEQFF. CDR3 DNA: TGTGCCAGCAGTGTGACGGGGGCGGGAGACAATGAGCAGTTCTTC.

The chain combines TRBV7-8 with TRBJ2-7, with a weak D call TRBD2 (5 bases). The V gene's germline CDR1 is SGHVS and CDR2 FQNEAQ. The CDR3 consists of 14 residues. V shed 3 bases and J shed 7 bases, with 16 bases lying between them. The CDR3 sequence: CASSFSGSPGEQYF. CDR3 bases: TGTGCCAGCAGCTTTTCGGGGTCCCCCGGGGAGCAGTACTTC. Together with reference TRBV7-8 and TRBJ2-7, the CDR3 gives the full variable domain: GAGVSQSPRYKVAKRGQDVALRCDPISGHVSLFWYQQALGQGPEFLTYFQNEAQLDKSGLPSDRFFAERPEGSVSTLKIQRTQQEDSAVYLCASSFSGSPGEQYFGPGTRLTVT.

The V and J genes are TRBV2 and TRBJ1-1; 8 nucleotides match TRBD1. V lost 6 bases, J lost 5 bases, and 17 bases stayed unmatched. Germline assignment: CDR1 SNHLY and CDR2 FYNNEI. The CDR3 contains 17 residues. The CDR3 bases are TGTGCCAGCAGGGAAAAGACAGGGGCGATAGGCAAGACTGAAGCTTTCTTT. This codes for CASREKTGAIGKTEAFF.